This T cell receptor (beta chain) is from a study of blood T cell repertoires in COVID-19. Study-level information: There were acute and convalescent COVID-19 samples, and they came from the United States, Italy and Spain.

Original processing methods: Reference gene primer amplification in the assay estimated nucleated cell counts. Clones were read by immunoSEQ multiplex PCR, and TCRdb kept only the in-frame ones, dropping some. V, J and clone size were drawn from that table, and D and trimming were deduced from the DNA. The sample shows a few hundred thousand clones, approximately 88% of them seen only once. Germline lookup yields CDR1 MNHEY and CDR2 SVGAGI. J lost 7 bases, V lost 4 bases, and 7 bases had no gene match. There are 15 residues in the CDR3. The study recruited people aged about 18 to 95 years across roughly 25 US areas. Participants were placed into cohorts based on the clinical history they reported.

The receptor was isolated from a man younger than 45 who had recovered from COVID-19. The chain links TRBV6-5 to TRBJ1-5; 10 positions agree with TRBD1. The sample taken for sequencing was PBMCs or T cells enriched from blood (not recorded which). CDR3 sequence reads: CASSLTGGAVQPQHF. In nucleotides, the CDR3 is TGTGCCAGCAGTTTGACAGGGGGCGCGGTCCAGCCCCAGCATTTT.